This entry features one TCR beta chain sequence. Antigen unknown. Documented treatment: approximately 9-day PBMC culture with coronavirus spike peptide pools or control peptides (ViraFEST assay). Positivity by PCR occurred from March to December 2020, a period that predated US Alpha, Beta and Delta variants. Researchers reported culturing roughly 2 million PBMCs per well with approximately 9.1 IU/ml IL-2 and approximately 10 ug/ml peptide pools. With the Oncomine TCR Beta short-read assay, DNA from cultured CD4+ T cells was sequenced. TCRdb passed the PCR reads through MiXCR, listing each CDR3 protein once. The sample has around 10,000 distinct CDR3 sequences; roughly 44% are singletons. The CDR3 totals 16 residues. The V and J ends lost 4 bases and 2 bases, in that order; junction bases with no gene match: 11. Germline CDR1 and CDR2: MNHEY and SVGAGI. This entry comes from a study of vaccination and CD4 T cells after COVID-19. As for the study in general: The convalescents comprised six males and four females, two of them Hispanic. The stimulating agents, overlapping spike peptides, came from SARS-CoV-2, HCoV-NL63, HCoV-OC43 and HCoV-229E.

Source material: CD4+ T cells from blood, cultured in vitro. The chain joins TRBV6-5 to TRBJ2-7; TRBD1 aligns across 7 bases. This sequence was found in a human donor who had recovered from COVID-19. In DNA form, the CDR3 reads TGTGCCAGCAGTTCTACAAGGGGCAGGGGGACCTACGAGCAGTACTTC. It is translated as CASSSTRGRGTYEQYF.